One sample yielded the 11 T cell receptor beta chains listed below, sequenced in a study of T cell changes during pregnancy in multiple sclerosis. Libraries were prepared by immunoSEQ multiplex PCR; TCRdb keeps only in-frame clonotypes and omits some of them. This sample has tens of thousands of clones, with roughly 91% found just once. The source material was CD8+ T cells from peripheral blood mononuclear cells, sampled after pregnancy. The receptors were gathered from a female donor in good health, enrolled as a control in a pregnancy study.

The V call is TRBV10-3, the J call TRBJ2-3; TRBD2 matches 10 bases. This CDR3 is 14 amino acids long. The V gene's germline CDR1 is ENHRY and CDR2 SYGVKD. The J segment lost 5 bases and the V segment lost 6 bases, leaving 5 bases of the junction unmatched. CDR3 amino acids: CAISGASGGDTQYF. Here the CDR3 DNA reads TGTGCCATCAGCGGGGCTAGCGGGGGAGATACGCAGTATTTT.

Concerning this clone itself: At one end the junction does not follow the germline gene, possibly because of a read error. The V gene is TRBV7-7, the J gene TRBJ2-5, with D possibly matching TRBD2 (7 bases). The germline gives CDR1 SSHAT, CDR2 FNYEAQ (reference sequence). The length of the CDR3 is 16 residues. Written as DNA, the CDR3 is TGTGCTAGCAGCTTAGCGCGGGCGGGGGCTCCGGCGACCCAGTACTTC. It yields the protein CASSLARAGAPATQYF.

CDR3 sequence: CASSPGQGGNQPQHF. The DNA of the CDR3 is TGTGCCAGCAGTCCCGGGCAGGGCGGAAATCAGCCCCAGCATTTT. The rearrangement links TRBV7-6 to TRBJ1-5; possibly TRBD1 for D (5 bases). CDR3 length equals 15 residues. The ends were cut back, 6 bases at V and 4 bases at J, with 16 bases in the middle. Germline V gene sequence: CDR1 SGHVS, CDR2 FNYEAQ.

CDR3: CASSAIGGQGGGYTF. The CDR3 region has the DNA TGTGCCAGCAGTGCGATCGGAGGGCAGGGGGGCGGCTACACCTTC. This chain uses TRBV27 with TRBJ1-2; TRBD1 matches at 7 bases. The germline CDR1 and CDR2 sequences are MNHEY and SMNVEV (reference sequence). The V and J ends lost 5 bases and 8 bases, in that order; junction bases with no gene match: 14. The length of the CDR3 is 15 residues.

The chain combines TRBV6-5 with TRBJ2-7; D call uncertain. This CDR3 is built from 12 residues. Trimming left V 6 bases short and J 2 bases short, with 8 bases between. Germline loops: CDR1 MNHEY, CDR2 SVGAGI. CDR3 in amino acids: CASSPAPYEQYF. The CDR3 DNA follows: TGTGCCAGCAGCCCCGCGCCCTACGAGCAGTACTTC.

The chain is built from TRBV11-2 and TRBJ1-6; D uncertain. V gave up 0 bases and J gave up 3 bases, with 12 bases separating them. The germline CDR1 and CDR2 sequences are SGHAT and FQNNGV. The CDR3 extends over 17 amino acids. The CDR3 loop reads CASSLDVRAYYNSPLHF. The CDR3 DNA reads TGTGCCAGCAGCTTAGATGTGCGGGCTTACTATAATTCACCCCTCCACTTT.

This sequence joins TRBV5-6 and TRBJ2-6, with D possibly being TRBD2 (6 bases). Trimming removed 4 bases from V and 0 bases from J, with 14 bases in between. The CDR3 contains 17 residues. Germline V gene sequence: CDR1 SGHDT, CDR2 YYEEEE. CDR3 sequence reads: CASSVGLTSSGANVLTF. Written as DNA, the CDR3 is TGTGCCAGCAGCGTGGGACTGACTAGCTCTGGGGCCAACGTCCTGACTTTC.

V usage is TRBV19 and J usage is TRBJ1-5; a possible D gene is TRBD1 (6 bases). Per germline, CDR1 LNHDA and CDR2 SQIVND (reference sequence). V lost 4 bases and J lost 0, with 16 bases in between. The CDR3 extends over 17 amino acids. The CDR3, as DNA: TGTGCCAGTAGTAAGACCGGGACAATCTATAGCAATCAGCCCCAGCATTTT. It codes for CASSKTGTIYSNQPQHF.

The chain recombines TRBV4-3 with TRBJ1-6; 8 nucleotides agree with TRBD1. CDR3 length: 14 amino acids. Germline V lookup: CDR1 LGHNA, CDR2 YSLEER. The J segment lost 5 bases and the V segment lost 3 bases, leaving 0 bases of the junction unmatched. The CDR3 DNA reads as TGCGCCAGCAGCCAGGACAGGGATAATTCACCCCTCCACTTT. This sequence encodes CASSQDRDNSPLHF.

This clone showed up just once. This chain joins TRBV7-3 and TRBJ1-3; 7 nucleotides match TRBD1. CDR3 length: 19 amino acids. Per germline, CDR1 SGHTA and CDR2 FQGTGA. Unmatched junction bases numbered 15, after V lost 0 bases and J lost 4 bases. The CDR3 loop reads CASSLTGGEGALEGNTIYF. In nucleotides, the CDR3 is TGTGCCAGCAGCTTAACAGGGGGAGAGGGGGCTCTAGAAGGAAACACCATATATTTT.

This rearrangement joins TRBV19 to TRBJ2-7, with 7 bases lining up with TRBD2. The CDR3 is 18 amino acids. From germline, CDR1 is LNHDA and CDR2 SQIVND (reference sequence). V gave up 3 bases and J gave up 0 bases; unmatched junction bases: 14. As DNA, the CDR3 is TGTGCCAGTAGTATGAGCTTTAGGGAGGGGCTCCCCTCCTACGAGCAGTACTTC. Amino acids: CASSMSFREGLPSYEQYF.